The 14 T cell receptor beta chains in this list originate from one sample, sequenced in a study of cytomegalovirus exposure and HLA in healthy donors. The primer mix had 60 Vbeta and 13 Jbeta primers. Using immunoSEQ multiplex PCR, the repertoire was profiled, and TCRdb retains in-frame clones only, with some absent. The table shows 150,000 or so clones, with just under 85% occurring only once. The sequenced sample was PBMCs. The receptors stem from a woman aged 40 to 55 in good health and CMV-seronegative.

This clone was detected once. This chain links TRBV7-6 with TRBJ1-5; 8 bases align to TRBD1. Germline CDR1 and CDR2: SGHVS and FNYEAQ. The CDR3 is 16 residues long. Unmatched junction bases numbered 11, after V lost 5 bases and J lost 5 bases. CDR3 region: CASSADRAPGDQPQHF. The CDR3 DNA follows: TGTGCCAGCAGCGCGGACAGGGCACCTGGGGATCAGCCCCAGCATTTT.

V gene TRBV5-1 combines with J gene TRBJ2-7, with D perhaps TRBD2 (6 bases). CDR3 size: 14 residues. Germline V gives CDR1 SGHRS, CDR2 YFSETQ. V was shortened by 4 bases and J by 4 bases, with 15 bases between the two germline ends. CDR3 loop: CASSLGLGGYEQYF. Here the CDR3 DNA reads TGCGCCAGCAGCCTGGGACTGGGGGGATACGAGCAGTACTTC.

V is TRBV27 and J is TRBJ2-5; 7 positions agree with TRBD2. Matching the DNA end better, TRBJ2-7 makes the J call doubtful. From germline, CDR1 is MNHEY and CDR2 SMNVEV (reference sequence). The CDR3 runs 13 residues. CDR3 sequence: CASSYSGDYEQYF. CDR3 DNA sequence: TGTGCCAGCAGTTACAGCGGGGACTACGAGCAGTACTTC.

The chain uses TRBV6-1 and TRBJ2-7; possible D gene TRBD2, 5 bases. The CDR3 has 15 residues. With 0 bases removed from V and 2 bases from J, the gap between germline ends came to 11 bases. Per germline, CDR1 MNHNS and CDR2 SASEGT. CDR3: CASSEAGSGPYEQYF. In DNA form, the CDR3 reads TGTGCCAGCAGTGAAGCAGGGAGCGGCCCCTACGAGCAGTACTTC.

The chain joins TRBV30 to TRBJ1-2; tentatively, D is TRBD1 (5 bases). CDR3 length: 13 residues. V dropped 3 bases and J dropped 8 bases, with 16 bases sitting between them. In germline, CDR1 is GTSNPN, CDR2 SVGIG (reference sequence). The CDR3 DNA reads as TGTGCCTGGAGCGATGGGGGGGTGGGCGGCTACACCTTC. It specifies CAWSDGGVGGYTF.

The chain is built from TRBV27 and TRBJ2-7; 9 positions match TRBD1. V lost 4 bases, J lost 5 bases, and 21 bases stayed unmatched. Germline V lookup: CDR1 MNHEY, CDR2 SMNVEV (reference sequence). The CDR3 contains 19 residues. CDR3 in DNA: TGTGCCAGCAGTTGGACAGGGGCACTCCTCATAGTTCCCACCCACGAGCAGTACTTC. It is translated as CASSWTGALLIVPTHEQYF.

The chain carries TRBV25-1 and TRBJ2-1; 11 bases fit TRBD2. Germline loops: CDR1 MGHDK, CDR2 SYGVNS. CDR3 length: 15 amino acids. V gave up 6 bases and J gave up 7 bases; unmatched junction bases: 8. CDR3 coding DNA: TGTGCCAGCAGATTAGCGGGAGGGCCAGGTAATGAGCAGTTCTTC. Protein: CASRLAGGPGNEQFF.

The genes are TRBV11-2 and TRBJ2-5; TRBD1 matches 7 bases. The end of the DNA aligns better with TRBJ2-7, so the J call may be wrong. The CDR3 has 15 amino acids. The V gene's germline CDR1 is SGHAT and CDR2 FQNNGV. The CDR3 nucleotides read TGTGCCAGCACCACCGAGGGGGACAGTGCCTACGAGCAGTACTTC. Translating gives CASTTEGDSAYEQYF.

The V gene is TRBV5-1, the J gene TRBJ2-1; maybe TRBD1 (7 bases). The V end lost 1 base, the J end lost 5 bases, and 19 bases lay between the germline ends. There are 17 residues in the CDR3. CDR1 and CDR2 from the germline V gene are SGHRS and YFSETQ. DNA for the CDR3: TGCGCCAGCAGCTTGAGGCGGGTCAGGGGGGCGAACAATGAGCAGTTCTTC. It specifies CASSLRRVRGANNEQFF.

The chain combines TRBV6-1 with TRBJ1-1; D not resolved. V dropped 6 bases and J dropped 0 bases, with 11 bases sitting between them. This CDR3 is built from 14 residues. CDR1 is MNHNS and CDR2 is SASEGT in the germline V gene. Written as DNA, the CDR3 is TGTGCCAGCAGCATCCCCAGGTTGAACACTGAAGCTTTCTTT. This codes for CASSIPRLNTEAFF.

J is TRBJ1-1 and V is TRBV19; D may be TRBD1 (5 bases). Germline V lookup: CDR1 LNHDA, CDR2 SQIVND (reference sequence). The ends were cut back, 1 base at V and 5 bases at J, with 14 bases in the middle. The length of the CDR3 is 15 residues. The CDR3 nucleotides are TGTGCCAGTAGTATAGCTGTTGGGGCTGGTACTGAAGCTTTCTTT. Protein product: CASSIAVGAGTEAFF. Full variable domain (outside the CDR3, taken from reference TRBV19 and TRBJ1-1): DGGITQSPKYLFRKEGQNVTLSCEQNLNHDAMYWYRQDPGQGLRLIYYSQIVNDFQKGDIAEGYSVSREKKESFPLTVTSAQKNPTAFYLCASSIAVGAGTEAFFGQGTRLTVV.

This clone has just a few counts. The rearrangement links TRBV21-1 to TRBJ1-4; TRBD1 is the table's D call, not checked against the DNA. TRBV21-1 is a listed pseudogene. The CDR3 sequence is 15 residues long. The DNA of the CDR3 is TGTGCCACTATACCAGTACCGGGACAGGGACCAAAACTGTTTTTT. It encodes CATIPVPGQGPKLFF.

The CDR3: CASSQAHQAGRRETQYF. CDR3 in DNA: TGTGCCAGCAGCCAAGCTCACCAAGCCGGTCGGCGGGAGACCCAGTACTTC. The chain recombines TRBV4-2 with TRBJ2-5; D gene uncertain. V dropped 1 base and J dropped 5 bases, with 20 bases sitting between them. Germline CDR1 reads LGHNA; CDR2 reads YNFKEQ. The CDR3 sequence is 17 residues long.

This chain joins TRBV10-3 and TRBJ2-2; TRBD1 agrees at 10 bases. CDR3 length equals 15 residues. J gave up 6 bases and V 2 bases, and 3 bases lay outside the gene matches. CDR1 is ENHRY and CDR2 is SYGVKD in the germline V gene. The CDR3, as DNA: TGTGCCATCAGTGAGCCGGACAGGGGGTCCGGGGAGCTGTTTTTT. Amino acid sequence: CAISEPDRGSGELFF.